The 28 T cell receptor beta chains reported below all come from one sample, sequenced in a study of tumor-infiltrating lymphocytes in primary liver carcinoma. For blood RNA, unsorted whole blood served as the source, and germline DNA was extracted too. TCR beta cDNA was prepared out of around 460 ng total RNA by means of a constant-region primer. Libraries of TCR beta came from three nested multiplex PCR rounds with slightly modified ARM-PCR. PCR rounds one and two used TRBV1-TRBV30 forward primers with a C-beta reverse primer for 10 cycles each. TCRdb called the multiplex PCR reads again in MiXCR, with one record for every CDR3 protein. The sample includes hundreds of thousands of distinct CDR3 sequences, 58% of them seen just once. The sample was peripheral blood. These receptors all come from a woman in her thirties with primary liver carcinoma and hepatitis B virus infection.

V usage is TRBV6-5 and J usage is TRBJ2-2; perhaps D is TRBD1 or TRBD2 (5 bases each). V was clipped by 6 bases and J by 1 base, with 9 bases between them. Germline V lookup: CDR1 MNHEY, CDR2 SVGAGI. The CDR3 length is 14 residues. This chain's CDR3 is CASRGRRNTGELFF. In nucleotides, the CDR3 is TGTGCCAGCAGGGGACGGAGGAACACCGGGGAGCTGTTTTTT.

Worth noting for this clonotype: Just one base apart from a much larger clone, this may be a read error. The rearrangement links TRBV6-6 to TRBJ2-7; D is undetermined. Germline V gene sequence: CDR1 MNHNY, CDR2 SVGAGI (reference sequence). There are 14 residues in the CDR3. The CDR3 loop reads CASRGAIGPYEHYF. The CDR3 nucleotides read TGTGCCAGCAGAGGTGCTATAGGACCCTACGAGCACTACTTC.

About this clonotype itself: This may arise from a read error, as a much more abundant clone is one base away. The chain links TRBV12-3 or TRBV12-4 to TRBJ2-5; 7 bases align to TRBD1. The CDR3 covers 14 residues. The CDR3 is CTSSLGGSPRTQYF. In DNA form, the CDR3 reads TGTACCAGCAGTTTAGGGGGCTCCCCCAGGACCCAGTACTTC.

This clonotype was seen only a few times. This chain connects TRBV6-5 to TRBJ1-3; D gene uncertain. The CDR3 is 16 residues long. Germline V gene sequence: CDR1 MNHEY, CDR2 SVGAGI. V lost 0 bases, J lost 4 bases, and 13 bases lay in between. The CDR3 loop is CASSYSVRTRGNTIYF. CDR3 coding DNA: TGTGCCAGCAGTTACTCGGTCAGGACCAGAGGAAACACCATATATTTT.

The CDR3 DNA is TGTGCCCTCAGTCTCCAGGGAAACTACGAGCAGTACTTC. Protein product: CALSLQGNYEQYF. V is TRBV6-5 and J is TRBJ2-7; D possibly corresponds to TRBD1 (5 bases). The CDR3 runs 13 residues. CDR1 MNHEY and CDR2 SVGAGI come from the germline V gene. The V gene lost 11 bases and the J gene lost 3 bases, with 17 bases spanning the gap.

This clonotype was observed a single time. This may stem from a read error, because a much larger clone lies one nucleotide away. V is TRBV29-1 and J is TRBJ2-7; 8 bases are shared with TRBD1. V gave up 6 bases and J gave up 2 bases; unmatched junction bases: 9. This CDR3 spans 14 amino acids. Germline assignment: CDR1 SQVTM and CDR2 ANQGSEA. Here the CDR3 DNA reads TGCAGCGTGACTACCGGGACAGGAACCTACGAGCAGTACTTC. Its protein product is CSVTTGTGTYEQYF.

This clonotype has just a few counts. The chain links TRBV10-3 to TRBJ1-5, with D uncertain. The CDR3 totals 14 residues. V was cut by 0 bases and J by 5 bases, with 8 bases left in between. In germline, CDR1 is ENHRY, CDR2 SYGVKD. CDR3 protein: CAISESGIDQPQHF. CDR3 bases: TGTGCCATCAGTGAGTCTGGGATCGATCAGCCCCAGCATTTT.

This clonotype was recorded a few times. The chain recombines TRBV5-5 with TRBJ1-6; D ambiguous. Trimming pared 0 bases from V and 9 bases from J, leaving 7 bases between. The CDR3 spans 13 residues. The V gene's germline CDR1 is SGHKS and CDR2 YYEKEE (reference sequence). The CDR3 DNA is TGTGCCAGCAGCTTGGCAGGAGGTTCACCCCTCCACTTT. Encoded protein: CASSLAGGSPLHF. Looking up the rest from reference TRBV5-5 and TRBJ1-6 gives the full variable domain: DAGVTQSPTHLIKTRGQQVTLRCSPISGHKSVSWYQQVLGQGPQFIFQYYEKEERGRGNFPDRFSARQFPNYSSELNVNALLLGDSALYLCASSLAGGSPLHFGNGTRLTVT.

The V gene is TRBV6-5, the J gene TRBJ2-2, with 10 bases fitting TRBD1. V gave up 0 bases and J gave up 4 bases; unmatched junction bases: 5. The germline V gene encodes CDR1 MNHEY and CDR2 SVGAGI. The CDR3 has 17 residues. The CDR3, as DNA: TGTGCCAGCAGTTACTCTTTTGGGGACAGGGGCACCGGGGAGCTGTTTTTT. As protein: CASSYSFGDRGTGELFF.

Notes on this clonotype: One junction end disagrees with the germline gene, perhaps due to a read error. The rearrangement uses TRBV11-2 and TRBJ2-5, with no clear D. The CDR3 length is 13 residues. Germline loops: CDR1 SGHAT, CDR2 FQNNGV. This chain's CDR3 is CGSSRFRSETQYF. The CDR3 DNA reads as TGTGGCAGCAGCCGATTCCGTTCAGAGACCCAATACTTC.

This clonotype was recorded a few times. Relative to the germline gene, one junction end is altered; a read error may explain this. The chain recombines TRBV24-1 with TRBJ2-3, with 7 bases lining up with TRBD2. The CDR3 spans 15 residues. Per the germline V gene, CDR1 is KGHDR and CDR2 is SFDVKD. CDR3 nucleotides: TGTGCCACCTGTGATTTGCGGGGGACTCCAGATACGCAGTATTTT. Protein product: CATCDLRGTPDTQYF.

Details on this clonotype: The conserved closing phenylalanine or tryptophan is absent in this CDR3, likely reflecting a read error. The chain couples TRBV4-3 to TRBJ2-6; 11 bases are shared with TRBD2. V shed 0 bases and J 0 bases; nucleotides not matched to a gene: 7. Germline CDR1 and CDR2: LGHNA and YSLEER. The CDR3 sequence is 20 residues long. DNA for the CDR3: TGCGCCAGCAGCCAAGATTACGGACTAGCGGGTGTCTCTGGGGCCAACGTCCTGACTCTC. Translated, it gives CASSQDYGLAGVSGANVLTL.

With respect to this clonotype: One end of the junction fails to match germline, which may point to a read error. This sequence joins TRBV2 and TRBJ2-3; the D gene is possibly TRBD1 (5 bases). The CDR3 extends over 11 amino acids. Germline values: CDR1 SNHLY, CDR2 FYNNEI. The CDR3 nucleotides are TGTGCCAGCAGCGCAGACTGGGGCTTATTATTT. The encoded protein is CASSADWGLLF. The entire variable domain, with the rest obtained from reference TRBV2 and TRBJ2-3, is as follows: EPEVTQTPSHQVTQMGQEVILRCVPISNHLYFYWYRQILGQKVEFLVSFYNNEISEKSEIFDDQFSVERPDGSNFTLKIRSTKLEDSAMYFCASSADWGLLFGPGTRLTVL.

As for this clonotype: The junction shows a germline mismatch at one end, possibly a read error. The chain uses TRBV7-9 and TRBJ2-7, with TRBD1 as a possible D gene (6 bases). The CDR3 runs to 14 residues. Per the germline V gene, CDR1 is SEHNR and CDR2 is FQNEAQ (reference sequence). CDR3 protein: CVSSLRTESYEQYF. The DNA of the CDR3 is TGTGTCAGCAGCCTAAGGACAGAATCCTACGAGCAGTACTTC.

This clonotype was seen a few times. The chain has TRBV5-6 and TRBJ2-7, with TRBD1 matching over 7 bases. The CDR3 runs to 14 residues. Germline V gives CDR1 SGHDT, CDR2 YYEEEE. The V and J ends lost 3 bases and 4 bases, in that order; junction bases with no gene match: 7. CDR3 DNA sequence: TGTGCCAGCAGCTCCGGGGACAGTAAATACGAGCAGTACTTC. Its protein is CASSSGDSKYEQYF.

With regard to this clonotype: A much larger clone lies a single base off, so this may be a read error. The chain couples TRBV12-3 or TRBV12-4 to TRBJ2-7, with a possible D match to TRBD1 (6 bases). The CDR3 spans 14 residues. V lost 4 bases and J lost 0, with 10 bases in between. The CDR3 reads CASSSHRASYEQYF. For the CDR3, the DNA is TGTGCCAGCAGTTCGCACAGGGCCTCCTACGAGCAGTACTTC.

J is TRBJ2-5 and V is TRBV7-9, with 7 positions matching TRBD1. Germline-derived CDR1 and CDR2 are SEHNR and FQNEAQ (reference sequence). Unmatched junction bases numbered 6, after V lost 7 bases and J lost 1 base. The CDR3 extends over 14 amino acids. CDR3 in DNA: TGTGCCAGCAACGAGGGACAGATCCAAGAGACCCAGTACTTC. Its protein product is CASNEGQIQETQYF. The variable domain in full, with the rest retrieved from reference TRBV7-9 and TRBJ2-5, is DTGVSQNPRHKITKRGQNVTFRCDPISEHNRLYWYRQTLGQGPEFLTYFQNEAQLEKSRLLSDRFSAERPKGSFSTLEIQRTEQGDSAMYLCASNEGQIQETQYFGPGTRLLVL.

Only one count was recorded for this clonotype. A much bigger clone sits one base away, suggesting this may be a read error. The chain uses TRBV12-3 or TRBV12-4 and TRBJ2-7, with D perhaps matching TRBD1 (5 bases). The CDR3 extends over 13 amino acids. V lost 6 bases and J 4 bases, leaving 13 bases between the germline ends. The CDR3 DNA is TGTGCCAGCAGGTCGACAGCGTCTTACGAGCAGTACTTC. It translates to CASRSTASYEQYF.

Comment on this clonotype: With a much larger clone just one base away, this may be a read error. The J gene is TRBJ1-1, the V gene TRBV29-1; unclear D gene. V was trimmed by 4 bases and J by 1 base, leaving 10 bases between them. Looked up from germline, CDR1 is SQVTM and CDR2 is ANQGSEA. The CDR3 runs to 13 residues. The CDR3 coding sequence is TGCAGCGTTGGACCTCACCCGAACACTGAAGCTTTCTTT. Translated: CSVGPHPNTEAFF.

The chain recombines TRBV28 with TRBJ2-3; a possible D gene is TRBD1 (6 bases). The CDR3 contains 14 residues. Per germline, CDR1 MDHEN and CDR2 SYDVKM. V was shortened by 3 bases and J by 5 bases, with 12 bases between the two germline ends. The DNA of the CDR3 is TGTGCCAGCAGTTTCAACCAGGGGATAGATACGCAGTATTTT. It encodes CASSFNQGIDTQYF.

The chain recombines TRBV5-4 with TRBJ2-1, with D maybe TRBD2 (6 bases). Germline V gene data show CDR1 as SGHNT and CDR2 as YYREEE (reference sequence). V was pared by 4 bases and J by 0 bases, with 11 bases between. The CDR3 totals 15 residues. The CDR3 region is CASSLRLGSYNEQFF. DNA of the CDR3: TGTGCCAGCAGCCTCAGACTAGGCTCCTACAATGAGCAGTTCTTC.

In this sample, this clonotype turned up once. V usage is TRBV6-5 and J usage is TRBJ2-7, with D maybe TRBD1 (5 bases). There are 13 residues in the CDR3. The germline CDR1 and CDR2 sequences are MNHEY and SVGAGI. Trimming took off 10 bases at V and 5 bases at J, with 18 bases between the two ends. CDR3 sequence reads: CANRMEGYNEQYF. In DNA form, the CDR3 reads TGTGCCAACAGGATGGAAGGTTACAACGAGCAGTACTTC.

About this clonotype: One end of the junction varies from germline; a read error may be responsible. The chain uses TRBV12-3 or TRBV12-4 and TRBJ2-5, with no clear D. This CDR3 is built from 15 residues. The CDR3 bases are TGTGCCTGCAGTTTTGCCTCCGGCGCTGGGGAGACCCAGTACTTC. Encoded protein: CACSFASGAGETQYF.

This clonotype has only one observation. The CDR3 carries no conserved terminal phenylalanine or tryptophan, so it likely arises from a read error. This chain uses TRBV29-1 with TRBJ2-1, with D maybe TRBD2 (6 bases). This CDR3 contains 14 residues. Germline CDR1 SQVTM, CDR2 ANQGSEA. Trimming cost V 5 bases and J 0 bases, with 11 bases left between them. CDR3 in amino acids: CSVPDGGSYNEQFI. The CDR3 nucleotides are TGCAGCGTTCCCGACGGGGGCTCCTACAATGAGCAGTTCATC.

The sample holds many counts of this clonotype. The chain recombines TRBV6-2 or TRBV6-3 with TRBJ1-1, with 9 bases that match TRBD1. Trimming took 4 bases from V and 5 from J; bases not matched to a gene: 2. The CDR3 totals 13 residues. Germline-derived CDR1 and CDR2 are MNHEY and SVGEGT. The CDR3 loop is CASSSTGGTEAFF. The CDR3 DNA is TGTGCCAGCAGTTCGACAGGGGGGACTGAAGCTTTCTTT.

The chain recombines TRBV10-3 with TRBJ1-4; TRBD1 aligns across 11 bases. The V and J ends lost 6 bases and 10 bases, in that order; junction bases with no gene match: 4. The CDR3 loop spans 13 amino acids. Germline assignment: CDR1 ENHRY and CDR2 SYGVKD. The CDR3 loop reads CAIRGQGDGKLFF. The DNA of the CDR3 is TGTGCCATCAGGGGACAGGGGGATGGAAAACTGTTTTTT.

To note about this clonotype: Possible read error: a much larger clone is one base away. The V and J genes are TRBV11-2 and TRBJ2-2; no clear D gene. V gave up 3 bases and J gave up 7 bases, with 9 bases separating them. The CDR3 extends over 13 amino acids. Germline V gene data show CDR1 as SGHAT and CDR2 as FQNNGV. CDR3 residues: CASSFGGVGELFF. The CDR3 region has the DNA TGTGCCAGCAGCTTTGGCGGAGTCGGGGAGCTGTTTTTT.

On this clonotype itself: This may come from a read error, since a much larger clone is one base off. The J gene is TRBJ2-6, the V gene TRBV4-1, with D possibly matching TRBD1 (5 bases). CDR3 size: 16 residues. Germline V gives CDR1 MGHRA, CDR2 YSYEKL. CDR3 bases: TGCGCCAGCAGCCAAGTAGGGGCCTCTGGGGCCAACATCCTGACTTTC. This translates into CASSQVGASGANILTF.